This T cell receptor (beta chain) was identified during a study of blood T cells in healthy people across ages. CDR1 and CDR2 from the germline V gene are MGHDK and SYGVNS. The CDR3 totals 17 residues. The ends were cut back, 3 bases at V and 4 bases at J, with 16 bases in the middle. This clonotype was seen ten or more times. Then a second PCR, running about 6 to 12 cycles, was carried out with a sample-barcoded 5' primer and a J-beta primer mix. MiXCR was run by TCRdb on the 5' RACE reads, yielding one entry per CDR3 protein. This sample has around 690,000 distinct CDR3 sequences, with roughly 50% found just once.

This TCR came from a man aged 60 to 69 in good health. Sequencing was carried out using blood. The chain couples TRBV25-1 to TRBJ1-6; D possibly corresponds to TRBD1 (6 bases). Here the CDR3 DNA reads TGTGCCAGCAGTGAGCCCTTCGGGGGGCTGTATAATTCACCCCTCCACTTT. Protein: CASSEPFGGLYNSPLHF.